Below, one TCR beta chain is given with its context. No antigen is known for it. The data were taken from a study of cytomegalovirus exposure and HLA in healthy donors. Study-wide points: In a later analysis, TCR beta V- and J-gene trimming was associated with a missense DCLRE1C variant. A cluster of highly shared sequence variants was likely a sequencing artifact.

From germline, CDR1 is MNHEY and CDR2 SMNVEV (reference sequence). CDR3 length equals 13 residues. Deletions cut 3 bases from V and 4 bases from J, with 8 bases between. Primers for the PCR totalled 60 Vbeta and 13 Jbeta. Assay: immunoSEQ multiplex PCR; the TCRdb copy retains only in-frame clones and omits some. The top ten clones hold less than 5% of a sample with around 100,000 clones, roughly three quarters of them seen once. This sequence was found in a man over 45 in good health and CMV-seropositive. The specimen sequenced was PBMCs. The chain couples TRBV27 to TRBJ2-3; D remains ambiguous. CDR3 in DNA: TGTGCCAGCAGTTTCTCGTCCGCAGATACGCAGTATTTT. This codes for CASSFSSADTQYF.